Detailed here is one TCR beta chain. The sample comes from a study of regulatory and conventional T cells in breast cancer. MiXCR was run by TCRdb on the PCR reads, yielding one entry per CDR3 protein. The data hold around 16,000 distinct CDR3 sequences, with approximately 35% observed a single time. CDR3 length equals 15 residues. Germline values: CDR1 SNHLY, CDR2 FYNNEI. With V trimmed by 6 bases and J by 0 bases, 8 bases remained unmatched. The chain couples TRBV2 to TRBJ2-7, with TRBD2 matching over 7 bases. Sequenced: conventional T cells from blood. The receptor's source is a female donor in good health. CDR3 in amino acids: CASRALGRDSYEQYF. DNA for the CDR3: TGTGCCAGCAGAGCCCTGGGGAGGGACTCCTACGAGCAGTACTTC. Variable domain in full (rest from reference TRBV2 and TRBJ2-7): EPEVTQTPSHQVTQMGQEVILRCVPISNHLYFYWYRQILGQKVEFLVSFYNNEISEKSEIFDDQFSVERPDGSNFTLKIRSTKLEDSAMYFCASRALGRDSYEQYFGPGTRLTVT.